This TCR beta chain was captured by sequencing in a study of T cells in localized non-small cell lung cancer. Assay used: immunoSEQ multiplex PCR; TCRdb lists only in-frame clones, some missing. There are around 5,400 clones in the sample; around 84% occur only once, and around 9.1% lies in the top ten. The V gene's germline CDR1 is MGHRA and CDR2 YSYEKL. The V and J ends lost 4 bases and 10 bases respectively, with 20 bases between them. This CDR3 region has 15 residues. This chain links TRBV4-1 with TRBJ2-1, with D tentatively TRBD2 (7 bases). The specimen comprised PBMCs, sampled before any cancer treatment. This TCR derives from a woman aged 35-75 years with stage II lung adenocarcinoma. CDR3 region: CASSLTRGGLREQFF. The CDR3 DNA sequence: TGCGCCAGCAGCCTTACTAGGGGGGGTTTACGGGAGCAGTTCTTC.